Listed below are T cell receptor beta chains from one sample, sequenced in a study of blood T cell repertoires in COVID-19. Clones were read by immunoSEQ multiplex PCR, and TCRdb kept only the in-frame ones, dropping some. The repertoire holds some 71,000 clones, over 75% seen once, with just over 5% in the top ten. The sequenced sample was peripheral blood. Every receptor here comes from a woman younger than 30 with acute or convalescent COVID-19. The CDR3 runs from the conserved cysteine through the conserved F or W. A D gene is named only where the DNA matches it firmly. Clone size is not always given. Where it is, it says once, few, many or a class for expanded clones.

TRBV19	.	TRBJ2-1	.	TGTGCCAGTAGTATTGGCAGAAACAATGAGCAGTTCTTC	CASSIGRNNEQFF
TRBV5-1	.	TRBJ2-5	.	TGCGCCAGCAGCTTGGCCGGTCTCTATACTAAAGAGACCCAGTACTTC	CASSLAGLYTKETQYF
TRBV28	.	TRBJ1-1	TRBD1	TGTGCCAGCAGTCCCGAGACAGGGGGTTTTCTAGTGAACACTGAAGCTTTCTTT	CASSPETGGFLVNTEAFF
TRBV20-1	.	TRBJ2-3	.	TGCAGTGCCGCGGGCACAGATACGCAGTATTTT	CSAAGTDTQYF
TRBV7-2	.	TRBJ2-1	.	TGTGCCAGCAGCTTAGCGTGGCTAGCAGAATACAATGAGCAGTTCTTC	CASSLAWLAEYNEQFF
TRBV7-2	.	TRBJ2-1	TRBD2	TGTGCCAGCAGCTTAGTCGGCGGGAGGGCCTTGTACAATGAGCAGTTCTTC	CASSLVGGRALYNEQFF
TRBV7-2	.	TRBJ2-2	TRBD2	TGTGCCAGCAGGGGGACTAGCGGAATAACCGGGGAGCTGTTTTTT	CASRGTSGITGELFF
TRBV6-6	few	TRBJ2-1	.	TGTGCCAGCAGTTTCGGGGATTCGCACAATGAGCAGTTCTTC	CASSFGDSHNEQFF
TRBV7-8	.	TRBJ2-3	.	TGTGCCAGCAGCTACACAGGGATGCATACGCAGTATTTT	CASSYTGMHTQYF
TRBV7-8	.	TRBJ2-2	TRBD1	TGTGCCAGCAGCTCTGACAGGGTAGGATCCGGGGAGCTGTTTTTT	CASSSDRVGSGELFF
TRBV9	.	TRBJ2-1	TRBD2	TGTGCCAGCAGCGCTCGGACTAGCGGGCGGATGAATGAGCAGTTCTTC	CASSARTSGRMNEQFF
TRBV21-1	.	TRBJ2-3	.	TGTGCCAGCACCCTTCAGGGCGGCGACACAGATACGCAGTATTTT	CASTLQGGDTDTQYF
TRBV7-9	.	TRBJ1-1	TRBD1	TGTGCCAGCAGCCTCGGACAGGGTCGCACTGAAGCTTTCTTT	CASSLGQGRTEAFF
TRBV15	.	TRBJ1-5	TRBD1	TGTGCCACCAGCAGGGACAGGGGGCAAGGTCAGCCCCAGCATTTT	CATSRDRGQGQPQHF
TRBV4-1	.	TRBJ2-5	TRBD2	TGCGCCAGCAGCCATGAAGCGGGAGGGCGTCAAGAGACCCAGTACTTC	CASSHEAGGRQETQYF
TRBV6-2/TRBV6-3	.	TRBJ1-1	.	TGTGCCAGCAGTATACGGACACCGGCAACTGAAGCTTTCTTT	CASSIRTPATEAFF
TRBV18	.	TRBJ2-1	.	TGTGCCAGCTCACTATCGCGTAATGAGCAGTTCTTC	CASSLSRNEQFF
TRBV6-5	.	TRBJ2-7	.	TGTGCCAGCAGCCGTCAGGAGGGTAGGTCCTACGAGCAGTACTTC	CASSRQEGRSYEQYF
TRBV7-9	.	TRBJ2-6	TRBD1	TGTGCCAGCAGCCCGGACAGGTTAGGAGCCAACGTCCTGACTTTC	CASSPDRLGANVLTF
TRBV9	.	TRBJ2-3	TRBD2	TGTGCCAGCAGCGCTCAGGGACTAGCGGGGGGGCGGGATACGCAGTATTTT	CASSAQGLAGGRDTQYF
TRBV18	.	TRBJ2-1	TRBD1	TGTGCCAGCTCACCCTATTACGGGACAGGGGACAATGAGCAGTTCTTC	CASSPYYGTGDNEQFF
TRBV3-1/TRBV3-2	.	TRBJ1-2	.	TGTGCCAGCAGGGATGATACCGGGACATCAGAGGGCTACACCTTC	CASRDDTGTSEGYTF
TRBV7-9	.	TRBJ2-2	.	TGTGCCAGCAGCCGCACCGGGGAGCTGTTTTTT	CASSRTGELFF
TRBV7-9	.	TRBJ2-6	.	TGTGCCAGCAGCTTAGGGGGCAACTCTGGGGCCAACGTCCTGACTTTC	CASSLGGNSGANVLTF
TRBV6-1	.	TRBJ1-1	.	TGTGCCAGCAGTGAAGCCCGGGGGGTAGTATACACTGAAGCTTTCTTT	CASSEARGVVYTEAFF
TRBV4-1	.	TRBJ2-7	.	TGCGCCAGCAGCCAAGGAGTCGGCAGGGCTTCCTACGAGCAGTACTTC	CASSQGVGRASYEQYF
TRBV7-9	once	TRBJ2-3	.	TGTGCCAGCAGCTTAGGTACTAGTGAGGGAGATACGCAGTATTTT	CASSLGTSEGDTQYF
TRBV30	few	TRBJ2-3	.	TGTGCCTGGAGTGCCGACGGGACAGATACGCAGTATTTT	CAWSADGTDTQYF
TRBV2	.	TRBJ2-2	TRBD2	TGTGCCAGCAGAGCTGCGGGGGGGTACACCGGGGAGCTGTTTTTT	CASRAAGGYTGELFF
TRBV2	.	TRBJ2-7	.	TGTGCCAGCAGTGAACAGGGGGGCGGTTACGAGCAGTACTTC	CASSEQGGGYEQYF
TRBV27	.	TRBJ2-2	.	TGTGCCAGCAGTTTATTGGCAGGGAACACCGGGGAGCTGTTTTTT	CASSLLAGNTGELFF
TRBV3-1/TRBV3-2	.	TRBJ2-3	TRBD2	TGTGCCAGCAGCCAAGAAACACTAGCGGGGACCACAGATACGCAGTATTTT	CASSQETLAGTTDTQYF
TRBV20-1	.	TRBJ2-7	.	TGCAGTGCTAGTGACAGAACCTACGAGCAGTACTTC	CSASDRTYEQYF
TRBV6-2/TRBV6-3	.	TRBJ2-7	TRBD2	TGTGCCAGCAGTTACACAACCGGGACTAGCGGGAGTTGGTACTTC	CASSYTTGTSGSWYF
TRBV11-2	.	TRBJ1-1	TRBD1	TGTGCCAGCAGAAGACAGGGGGGGAACACTGAAGCTTTCTTT	CASRRQGGNTEAFF
TRBV5-1	few	TRBJ2-5	TRBD2	TGCGCCAGCAGCTCTGGGACTAGCGGAGCCCAGACCCAGTACTTC	CASSSGTSGAQTQYF
TRBV24-1	.	TRBJ2-1	TRBD2	TGTGCCACCAGTGGCCCCCTGGGGCGGGGGGGAGTAAGTTACAATGAGCAGTTCTTC	CATSGPLGRGGVSYNEQFF
TRBV3-1/TRBV3-2	.	TRBJ2-3	.	TGTGCCAGCAGCCAAGGACAGAGGTTAAGCACAGATACGCAGTATTTT	CASSQGQRLSTDTQYF
TRBV19	.	TRBJ1-1	.	TGTGCCAGTAGCCTCCGGGGTGTGAACACTGAAGCTTTCTTT	CASSLRGVNTEAFF
TRBV30	.	TRBJ2-1	TRBD2	TGTGCCTGGAGTGTACAGTCTAGGGCGGGAGACAATGAGCAGTTCTTC	CAWSVQSRAGDNEQFF
TRBV11-2	.	TRBJ2-1	.	TGTGCCAGCAGCTTAGGGGGGGGCACCTACAATGAGCAGTTCTTC	CASSLGGGTYNEQFF
TRBV5-1	.	TRBJ1-1	.	TGCGCCAGCAGCTGGGCAGGGGTCGACACTGAAGCTTTCTTT	CASSWAGVDTEAFF
TRBV5-1	.	TRBJ2-5	.	TGCGCCAGCAGCTTCCGAGGTGGTGTCGGTACCCAAGAGACCCAGTACTTC	CASSFRGGVGTQETQYF
TRBV9	once	TRBJ2-1	.	TGTGCCAGCAGCGACAGGGAAAGCTCCTACAATGAGCAGTTCTTC	CASSDRESSYNEQFF
TRBV30	.	TRBJ2-2	TRBD1	TGTGCCTGGAGTGTTGGGATTTACAGGGGAAATAAAGCCGGGGAGCTGTTTTTT	CAWSVGIYRGNKAGELFF
TRBV2	.	TRBJ1-6	TRBD1	TGTGCCAGCCTCAGGGGGAGGTCGAATTCACCCCTCCACTTT	CASLRGRSNSPLHF
TRBV20-1	.	TRBJ1-5	TRBD1	TGCAGTGCTAGTGAAGTGGACAGGGAAAATCAGCCCCAGCATTTT	CSASEVDRENQPQHF
TRBV4-1	.	TRBJ2-2	TRBD2	TGCGCCAGCAGCAGGACTAGCGGGGTCGGGGAGCTGTTTTTT	CASSRTSGVGELFF
TRBV18	.	TRBJ1-1	.	TGTGCCAGCTCACCTATAGGACAGGAAGCTTTCTTT	CASSPIGQEAFF
TRBV19	.	TRBJ1-1	TRBD1	TGTGCCAGTAGTAACAGGGGCACTGAAGCTTTCTTT	CASSNRGTEAFF
TRBV19	.	TRBJ2-5	.	TGTGCCAGTAGCCCAGGGACTTCTCCATTGCGGGAGACCCAGTACTTC	CASSPGTSPLRETQYF
TRBV5-6	.	TRBJ1-2	.	TGTGCCAGCAGCTTGCAACGGGGGAACTATGGCTACACCTTC	CASSLQRGNYGYTF
TRBV2	.	TRBJ1-1	.	TGTGCCAGCAGGTTTCAGGGCAACACTGAAGCTTTCTTT	CASRFQGNTEAFF
TRBV7-2	.	TRBJ1-2	TRBD1	TGTGCCAGCAGCTTAGTTGTGGGGACAGGGGTAATGACGCATGGCTACACCTTC	CASSLVVGTGVMTHGYTF
TRBV28	.	TRBJ1-5	.	TGTGCCAGCAGTTCCCTGGGGGGACGTCAGCCCCAGCATTTT	CASSSLGGRQPQHF